Listed below are T cell receptor beta chains from one sample, sequenced in a study of blood T cell repertoires in COVID-19. Libraries were prepared by immunoSEQ multiplex PCR; TCRdb keeps only in-frame clonotypes and omits some of them. The sample lists about 670,000 clones, 80% to 90% occurring once. The specimen sequenced was peripheral blood. The receptor set was obtained from a woman under 30 with acute or convalescent COVID-19. CDR3s include the opening cysteine and the closing phenylalanine or tryptophan. D genes are given only for firm matches.

j_call v_call d_call cdr3_nt cdr3_aa
TRBJ1-1 TRBV6-5 TRBD1 TGTGCCAGCAGTTGGGGGACGAGGACAGGGATCACTGAAGCTTTCTTT CASSWGTRTGITEAFF
TRBJ1-1 TRBV9 . TGTGCCAGCAGCACTTCGACAGCGCCGAACACTGAAGCTTTCTTT CASSTSTAPNTEAFF
TRBJ1-1 TRBV6-1 . TGTGCCAGCAGTGATACAGGGCCCACTGAAGCTTTCTTT CASSDTGPTEAFF
TRBJ1-5 TRBV5-1 . TGCGCCAGCAGCTTGGGCCATGGCAGCAATCAGCCCCAGCATTTT CASSLGHGSNQPQHF
TRBJ2-3 TRBV4-1 . TGCGCCAGCAGCCAAGAGCGACTACGGAGGAGTCGATTACCGTCGAGCACAGATACGCAGTATTTT CASSQERLRRSRLPSSTDTQYF
TRBJ1-1 TRBV18 . TGTGCCAGCTCACCCTCGCCAGGGGTGTACACTGAAGCTTTCTTT CASSPSPGVYTEAFF
TRBJ2-3 TRBV27 TRBD2 TGTGCCAGCAGTTCCCACCCCCTGGGGCTAGCGGGGGGCTCAGATACGCAGTATTTT CASSSHPLGLAGGSDTQYF
TRBJ1-2 TRBV5-1 . TGCGCCAGCAGCTTGGAGGGGTCGAGCTATGGCTACACCTTC CASSLEGSSYGYTF
TRBJ1-2 TRBV27 TRBD1 TGTGCCAGCAGTTTAGTTTGGACAGGGAGGGACTACACCTTC CASSLVWTGRDYTF
TRBJ1-1 TRBV10-3 . TGTGCCATCAGTGAGTCACGGGGGGCTGAAGCTTTCTTT CAISESRGAEAFF